This T cell receptor beta chain stems from a study of immune evolution from preneoplasia to lung adenocarcinoma (dated by TCRdb to about 2021). Looking at the study overall: No AAH lesions showed HLA loss of heterozygosity, compared with 6% to 8.5% of AIS, approximately 15% of MIA and under 35% of ADC lesions. According to the study, around 99 samples were used for TCR sequencing. POLYSOLVER was used to infer Class I HLA alleles from exome data, while LOHHLA was used to detect allele-specific HLA loss. Resected precursor lesions (AAH, AIS, MIA) and invasive adenocarcinomas were compared with paired morphologically normal lung tissue. The overall cohort comprised approximately 53 patients with pulmonary nodules who underwent surgical resection. The immune data were combined with whole exome sequencing and methylation data from the same cohort of nodules. The study used immune gene expression, TCR sequencing and multiplex immunofluorescence to profile the immune contexture of lung adenocarcinoma precursors and invasive adenocarcinoma. Sample size was determined by specimen availability and not by a prior power calculation. A total of over 50 patients contributed TCR sequencing data. Points the paper makes about the study in general: Normal lung had the highest top T cell clone frequencies, which appeared to decline progressively from AAH through AIS, MIA and invasive adenocarcinoma. The highest T cell clonality was observed in KRAS-mutant nodules compared with EGFR-mutant or double wild-type lesions. The findings were based on association rather than direct causation, and larger cohorts with long-term follow-up and longitudinal biopsies were deemed needed. Because all patients were from Japan and China, applicability to Western populations was uncertain. Normal lung showed the highest clonality, whereas later-stage lesions appeared to have higher T cell density and diversity but lower clonality.

Patients underwent resection in Japan or China between the mid-2010s and the late 2010s. The histologic diagnosis of each case was independently confirmed on H&E slides by two lung cancer pathologists. To enrich premalignant or tumor cells for nucleic acid extraction, macro-dissection was performed after pathologic assessment. The AllPrep DNA/RNA FFPE Kit was used to isolate DNA from FFPE tissue. About this clone itself: The antigen it binds to is not known. No much larger clone is present one base from it, and per-base qualities are unavailable.

From V the trimming removes 6 bases and from J it removes 6 bases, while the gene matches leave 6 bases of the junction unaccounted for. The germline V gene (reference sequence) sets CDR1 to LNHDA and CDR2 to SQIVND. From the cysteine through the phenylalanine, the CDR3 covers 13 amino acids. This entry keeps only the CDR3 DNA: 39 bases, framed from base 1. Using the immunoSEQ hsTCRbeta Kit, TCR beta CDR3 regions were sequenced from DNA. In the authors' own workflow: The ImmunoSEQ Analyzer was used to analyse the TCR sequencing data. T cell clonality was defined as 1 minus Pielou's evenness computed on productive rearrangements. To measure T cell diversity, the inverse Simpson index was applied to productive templates. T cell density was defined as TCR beta template counts normalized to usable DNA, with usable DNA estimated by amplifying and sequencing housekeeping genes. Two-sided Kruskal-Wallis tests were used to compare TCR metrics between histologic stages. TCRdb limited this immuneACCESS table to in-frame rearrangements with V and J called. A share of clones is missing; checked studies link under half to unresolved V genes, and the rest is unexplained. V and J calls plus clone size are reproduced from that table; the DNA served to infer D and trimming. The sample includes around 10,000 clones, with 70% to 80% observed a single time. The ten largest clones add up to 8.5% to 10% of the sample.

The chain employs TRBV19 and TRBJ1-1; 8 middle bases align to TRBD1. Sequenced sample: FFPE minimally invasive lung adenocarcinoma tissue. The cell subset or site label on this specimen signifies: micro-invasive lung adenocarcinoma (MIA). This TCR was recovered from an older donor with lung adenocarcinoma. The CDR3 region has the sequence CASSRDRTAEAFF. Read as DNA, the sequence is TGTGCCAGTAGCCGGGACAGGACGGCTGAAGCTTTCTTT.